The T cell receptor beta chain described here comes from a study of T-cell reconstitution after alpha-beta-depleted transplantation in children. Details on this clonotype: Antigen specificity is unknown.

Whole-study results and caveats: T cells produced anew were the main source of T-cell counts and diversity one year after transplant. High day-60 TCRbeta diversity in some patients came from surviving recipient T cells and thymic progenitors. Alpha-beta T cells present about two months after transplant were reported to originate from several hundred expanded graft clones.

TCRbeta library preparation incorporated unique molecular identifiers. TCRdb re-analysed the PCR reads in MiXCR, keeping a single row per CDR3 protein. The repertoire holds about 830,000 distinct CDR3 sequences, roughly 15% seen once, with around 5% in the top ten. The CDR3 spans 18 residues. From germline, CDR1 is SGHVS and CDR2 FNYEAQ. The V end was cut by 5 bases, the J end by 4 bases, with 27 bases between. This TCR was recovered from a male patient aged 10 to 17 who had a stem cell transplant for acute lymphoblastic leukemia, so the T cells may come from the graft donor. The V gene is TRBV7-6, the J gene TRBJ2-7; D may correspond to TRBD1 or TRBD2 (9 bases each). The sequencing used PBMCs, mostly from graft donor cells, collected 360 days after TCRalphabeta/CD19-depleted stem cell transplant. CDR3 region: CASSPRDRVAGVPYEQYF. As DNA, the CDR3 is TGTGCCAGCAGCCCTAGGGACAGGGTAGCGGGAGTACCATACGAGCAGTACTTC.